Given below is one T cell receptor (beta chain) in context. Antigen specificity is unknown. The primer mix had 60 Vbeta and 13 Jbeta primers. Original handling: Later work found tens of millions of unique TCR beta chains, with some 11 million shared. Profiling relied on immunoSEQ multiplex PCR, and the TCRdb table lists in-frame clones only, not all of them. That table is the source of V, J and clone size, and D and trimming were worked out from the DNA. The sample carries 200,000 to 250,000 clones, 82% recorded once. This sample was included in a study of cytomegalovirus exposure and HLA in healthy donors. Looking at the study overall: Earlier work reported approximately 110 million unique TCR beta sequences from approximately 180 million T cells. Study-level results: Per a later analysis, HLA-associated TCR beta chains showed more clonal expansion than other, equally common TCR beta chains.

The sequence was collected from a woman in her thirties or forties in good health and CMV-seropositive. The sequenced sample was PBMCs.

In DNA, the CDR3 is TGCGCCAGCAGCTCCGGACAGGAGACCTCACTCACCGGGGAGCTGTTTTTT. It codes for CASSSGQETSLTGELFF. V is TRBV5-1 and J is TRBJ2-2; 7 bases align to TRBD1. V trimming: 3 bases; J trimming: 4 bases; junction bases outside the gene matches: 12. CDR1 is SGHRS and CDR2 is YFSETQ in the germline V gene. The CDR3 sequence is 17 residues long.